The clone carrying this T cell receptor beta chain has at least ten counts. Its antigen remains unidentified. The CDR3 runs 14 residues. V lost 4 bases to trimming and J lost 3 bases, with 10 bases between them. CDR1 and CDR2 (germline): SGHTA, FQGNSA. Molecular-barcoded quantitative 5'-RACE produced these TCR beta libraries. Each CDR3 protein is one row after TCRdb ran MiXCR on the 5' RACE reads. The table records fewer than 250,000 distinct CDR3 sequences, under 30% of them present only once. The data derive from a study of CD8 T cells in ankylosing spondylitis. Findings of the study overall: Prior work had noted some motif variants in reactive arthritis blood and synovial fluid.

The TCR sequence derives from a male donor with ankylosing spondylitis or in good health (not recorded which). The sequencing sample was made of blood, either unsorted or a sorted T cell fraction (not recorded which). V is TRBV7-2 and J is TRBJ2-1, with unresolved D. CDR3 DNA sequence: TGTGCCAGCAGCTCTGCCTCCTTCTACAATGAGCAGTTCTTC. It translates to CASSSASFYNEQFF.